This paragraph reports one T cell receptor (beta chain). This clonotype was seen a few times. The antigen it recognizes is unknown. One base away there is no much larger clone; base qualities are not given. The treatment or condition label, as the study defines it: allogeneic hematopoietic cell transplantation with graft depleted of TCRalphabeta T cells and CD19 B cells. The children who served as transplant recipients had been given grafts of TCRalphabeta/CD19-depleted allogeneic hematopoietic cells. Library preparation used PCR. Sequencer: Illumina HiSeq 2500. TCR library preparation used molecular barcoding, with unique molecular identifiers applied to normalize quantification of the TCRbeta repertoire. TCRdb trimmed public reads at Q25 via fastp, called clones via MiXCR and kept in-frame beta chains. Entries that share a CDR3 protein sequence are merged under the most common genes and DNA. This sample comprises approximately 800,000 distinct CDR3 sequences, 16% of them detected only once. Roughly 4.8% of the sample is in the top ten clones.

This sample was included in a study of T-cell reconstitution after alpha-beta-depleted transplantation in children (TCRdb year 2016). General notes on the study: Using TCR repertoire profiling, the study quantitatively followed how T-cell immune reconstitution unfolded in children after TCRalphabeta/CD19-depleted allogeneic hematopoietic cell transplantation.

What the research found in general, with its limitations: Over the following months the frequencies of hyperexpanded clones went down, and after one year T-cell counts and TCRbeta diversity were mostly credited to newly produced T cells. About two months after transplant, the apparently early recovery of alphabetaT-cell counts reportedly depended on just several hundred clones that had expanded rapidly and came from non-depleted graft cells. In some patients, high TCRbeta diversity at day 60 was attributed to recipient T cells and intrathymic progenitors that had survived conditioning.

The CDR3, cysteine through phenylalanine, is 15 amino acids long. The entry retains the CDR3 DNA only, 45 bases that are in frame from base 1. The germline V gene (reference sequence) yields SEHNR for CDR1 and FQNEAQ for CDR2. Cut back by 2 bases and 2 bases, the V and J ends lie 10 bases apart. Sequences were derived from PBMCs, mostly from graft donor cells, sampled 360 days after TCRalphabeta/CD19-depleted stem cell transplant. Recombination joined TRBV7-9 with TRBJ2-4, with the identity of the D gene unclear. The clonotype comes from a male patient between 10 and 17 years old who had a stem cell transplant for acute lymphoblastic leukemia, so the T cells may come from the graft donor. The CDR3 has the sequence CASSLLESSKNIQYF. In nucleotide form, the sequence is TGTGCCAGCAGCTTACTGGAAAGTTCCAAAAACATTCAGTACTTC. With the portions outside the CDR3 filled from the reference TRBV7-9 and TRBJ2-4 genes, the complete variable region becomes DTGVSQNPRHKITKRGQNVTFRCDPISEHNRLYWYRQTLGQGPEFLTYFQNEAQLEKSRLLSDRFSAERPKGSFSTLEIQRTEQGDSAMYLCASSLLESSKNIQYFGAGTRLSVL.